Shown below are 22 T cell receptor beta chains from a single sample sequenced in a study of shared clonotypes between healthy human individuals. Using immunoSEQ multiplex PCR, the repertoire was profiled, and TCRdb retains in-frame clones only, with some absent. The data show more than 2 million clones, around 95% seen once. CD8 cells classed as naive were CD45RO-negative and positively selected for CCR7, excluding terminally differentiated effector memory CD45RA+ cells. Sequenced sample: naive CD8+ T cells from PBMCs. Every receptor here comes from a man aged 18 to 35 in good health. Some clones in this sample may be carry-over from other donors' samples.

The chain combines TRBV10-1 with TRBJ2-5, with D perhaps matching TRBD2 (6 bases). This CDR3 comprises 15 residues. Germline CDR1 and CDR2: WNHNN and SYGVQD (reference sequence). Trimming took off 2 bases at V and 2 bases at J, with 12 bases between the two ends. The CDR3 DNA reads TGCGCCAGCAGTGAGGGGCTAGCGTTGCAAGAGACCCAGTACTTC. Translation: CASSEGLALQETQYF.

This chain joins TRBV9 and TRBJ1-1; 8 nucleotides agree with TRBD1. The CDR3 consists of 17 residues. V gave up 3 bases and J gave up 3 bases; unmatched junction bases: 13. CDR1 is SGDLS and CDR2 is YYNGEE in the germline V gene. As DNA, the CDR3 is TGTGCCAGCAGCGCAGGTCCCGGGACAGGTCATTACACTGAAGCTTTCTTT. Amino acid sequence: CASSAGPGTGHYTEAFF.

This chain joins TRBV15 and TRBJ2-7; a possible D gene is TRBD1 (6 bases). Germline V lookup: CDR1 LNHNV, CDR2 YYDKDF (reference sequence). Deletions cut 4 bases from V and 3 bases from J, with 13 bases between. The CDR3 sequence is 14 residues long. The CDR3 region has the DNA TGTGCCACCAGCAACAGGGACACCCGCTACGAGCAGTACTTC. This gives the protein CATSNRDTRYEQYF.

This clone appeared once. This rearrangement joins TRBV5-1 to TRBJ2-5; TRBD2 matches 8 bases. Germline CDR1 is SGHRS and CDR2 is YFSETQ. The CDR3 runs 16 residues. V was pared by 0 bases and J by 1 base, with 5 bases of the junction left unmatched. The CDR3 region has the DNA TGCGCCAGCAGCTTGGTGCCAGCGGGGGTCCAAGAGACCCAGTACTTC. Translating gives CASSLVPAGVQETQYF.

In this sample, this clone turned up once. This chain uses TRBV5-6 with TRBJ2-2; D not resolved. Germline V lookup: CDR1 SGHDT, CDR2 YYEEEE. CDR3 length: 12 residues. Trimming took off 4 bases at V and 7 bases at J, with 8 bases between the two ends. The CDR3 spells CASSPAIGELFF. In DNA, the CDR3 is TGTGCCAGCAGCCCTGCAATCGGGGAGCTGTTTTTT.

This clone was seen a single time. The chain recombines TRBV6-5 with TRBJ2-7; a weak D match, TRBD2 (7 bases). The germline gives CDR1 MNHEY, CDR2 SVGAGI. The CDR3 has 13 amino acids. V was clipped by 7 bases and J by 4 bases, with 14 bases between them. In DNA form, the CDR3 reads TGTGCCAGCATGAAGGGGGGGCGGTACGAGCAGTACTTC. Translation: CASMKGGRYEQYF.

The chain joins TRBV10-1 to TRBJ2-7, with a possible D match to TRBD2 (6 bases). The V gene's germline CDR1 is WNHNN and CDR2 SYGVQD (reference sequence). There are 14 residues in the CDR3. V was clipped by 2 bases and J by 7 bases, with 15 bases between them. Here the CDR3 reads CASSEGIAGGEQYF. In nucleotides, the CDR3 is TGCGCCAGCAGTGAGGGGATCGCCGGAGGGGAGCAGTACTTC.

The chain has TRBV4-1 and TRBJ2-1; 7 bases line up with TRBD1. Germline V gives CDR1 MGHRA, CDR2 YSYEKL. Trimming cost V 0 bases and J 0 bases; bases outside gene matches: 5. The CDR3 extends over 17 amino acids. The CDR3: CASSQDYRTGSYNEQFF. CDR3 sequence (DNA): TGCGCCAGCAGCCAAGATTACCGGACAGGCTCCTACAATGAGCAGTTCTTC.

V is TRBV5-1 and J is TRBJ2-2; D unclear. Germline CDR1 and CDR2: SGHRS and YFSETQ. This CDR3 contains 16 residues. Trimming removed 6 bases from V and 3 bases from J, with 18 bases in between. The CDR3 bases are TGCGCCAGCACAGCCCAGAGGAGTGTGGACACCGGGGAGCTGTTTTTT. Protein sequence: CASTAQRSVDTGELFF.

In nucleotides, the CDR3 is TGTGCCACCAGCCTGACGAGGGAGGGGGGGAATCACGAGCAGTACTTC. This translates into CATSLTREGGNHEQYF. This chain joins TRBV15 and TRBJ2-5; TRBD2 might be the D (7 bases). The better agreement between TRBJ2-7 and the DNA end casts doubt on the J call. The CDR3 has 16 residues. Per the germline V gene, CDR1 is LNHNV and CDR2 is YYDKDF (reference sequence).

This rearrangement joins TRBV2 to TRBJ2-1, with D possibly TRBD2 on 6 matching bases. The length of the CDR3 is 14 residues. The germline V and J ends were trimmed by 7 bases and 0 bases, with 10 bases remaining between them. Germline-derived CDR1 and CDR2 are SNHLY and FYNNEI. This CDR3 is CASKGTYSYNEQFF. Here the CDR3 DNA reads TGTGCCAGCAAAGGGACTTACTCCTACAATGAGCAGTTCTTC.

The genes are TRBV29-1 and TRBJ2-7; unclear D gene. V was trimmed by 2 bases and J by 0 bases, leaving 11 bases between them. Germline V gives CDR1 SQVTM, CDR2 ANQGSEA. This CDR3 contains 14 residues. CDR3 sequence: CSVEFPDLSYEQYF. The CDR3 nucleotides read TGCAGCGTTGAATTTCCGGACCTCTCCTACGAGCAGTACTTC.

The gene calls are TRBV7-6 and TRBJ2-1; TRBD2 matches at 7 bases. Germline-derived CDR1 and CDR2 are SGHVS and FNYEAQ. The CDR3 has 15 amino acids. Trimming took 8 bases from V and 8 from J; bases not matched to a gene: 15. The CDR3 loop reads CASSHLAVPGDEQFF. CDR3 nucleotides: TGTGCCAGCTCACACCTAGCGGTCCCGGGGGATGAGCAGTTCTTC.

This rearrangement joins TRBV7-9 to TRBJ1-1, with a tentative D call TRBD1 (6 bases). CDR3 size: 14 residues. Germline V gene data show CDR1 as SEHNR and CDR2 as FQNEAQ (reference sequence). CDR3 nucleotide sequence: TGTGCATGGGGGCGTTCCAATTCAAACACTGAAGCTTTCTTT. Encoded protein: CAWGRSNSNTEAFF.

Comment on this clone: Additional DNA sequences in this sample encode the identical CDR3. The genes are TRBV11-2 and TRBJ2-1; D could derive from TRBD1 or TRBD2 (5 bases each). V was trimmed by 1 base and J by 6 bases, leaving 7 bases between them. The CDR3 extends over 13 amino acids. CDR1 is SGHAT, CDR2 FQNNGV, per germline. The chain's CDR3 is CASSLVGPNEQFF. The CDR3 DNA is TGTGCCAGCAGCTTAGTGGGACCCAATGAGCAGTTCTTC.

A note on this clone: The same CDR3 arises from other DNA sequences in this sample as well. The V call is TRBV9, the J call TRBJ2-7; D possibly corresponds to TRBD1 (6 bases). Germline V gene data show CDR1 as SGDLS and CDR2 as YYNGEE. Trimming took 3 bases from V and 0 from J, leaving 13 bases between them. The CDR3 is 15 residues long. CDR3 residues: CASSATGTSSYEQYF. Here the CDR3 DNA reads TGTGCCAGCAGCGCGACAGGCACCTCCTCCTACGAGCAGTACTTC.

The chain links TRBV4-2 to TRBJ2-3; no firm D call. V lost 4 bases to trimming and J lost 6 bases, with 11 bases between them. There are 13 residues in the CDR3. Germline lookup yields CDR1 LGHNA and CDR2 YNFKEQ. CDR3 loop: CASSPKSEDTQYF. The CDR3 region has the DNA TGTGCCAGCAGCCCCAAATCGGAGGATACGCAGTATTTT.

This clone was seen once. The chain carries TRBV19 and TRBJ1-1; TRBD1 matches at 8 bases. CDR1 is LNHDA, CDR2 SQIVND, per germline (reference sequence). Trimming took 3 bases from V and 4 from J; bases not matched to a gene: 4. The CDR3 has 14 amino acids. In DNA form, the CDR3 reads TGTGCCAGTAGTATGGTTCAGGGGGCCACTGAAGCTTTCTTT. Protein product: CASSMVQGATEAFF. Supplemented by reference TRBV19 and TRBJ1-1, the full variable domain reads DGGITQSPKYLFRKEGQNVTLSCEQNLNHDAMYWYRQDPGQGLRLIYYSQIVNDFQKGDIAEGYSVSREKKESFPLTVTSAQKNPTAFYLCASSMVQGATEAFFGQGTRLTVV.

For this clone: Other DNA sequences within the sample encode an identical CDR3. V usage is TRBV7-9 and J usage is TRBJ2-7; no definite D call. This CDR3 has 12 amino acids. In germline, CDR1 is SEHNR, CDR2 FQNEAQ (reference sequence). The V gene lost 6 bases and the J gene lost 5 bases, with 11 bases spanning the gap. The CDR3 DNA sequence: TGTGCCAGCAGTCTCGGACGGGACGAGCAGTACTTC. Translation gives CASSLGRDEQYF.

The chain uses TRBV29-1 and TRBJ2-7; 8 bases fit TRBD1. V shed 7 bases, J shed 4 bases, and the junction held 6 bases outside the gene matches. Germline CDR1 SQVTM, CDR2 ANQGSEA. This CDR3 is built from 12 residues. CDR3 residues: CSGRDRRYEQYF. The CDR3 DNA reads TGCAGCGGCCGGGACAGGAGATACGAGCAGTACTTC.

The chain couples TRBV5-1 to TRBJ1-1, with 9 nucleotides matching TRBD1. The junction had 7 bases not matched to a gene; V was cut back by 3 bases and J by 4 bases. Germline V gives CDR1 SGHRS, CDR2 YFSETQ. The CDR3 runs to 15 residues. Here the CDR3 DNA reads TGCGCCAGCAGCTCCCCGGGACAGGGAGTCACTGAAGCTTTCTTT. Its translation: CASSSPGQGVTEAFF.

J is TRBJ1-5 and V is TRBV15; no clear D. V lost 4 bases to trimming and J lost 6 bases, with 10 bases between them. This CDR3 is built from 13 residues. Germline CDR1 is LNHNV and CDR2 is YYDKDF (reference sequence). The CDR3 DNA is TGTGCCACCAGCACAACATCTGCTCAGCCCCAGCATTTT. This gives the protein CATSTTSAQPQHF.